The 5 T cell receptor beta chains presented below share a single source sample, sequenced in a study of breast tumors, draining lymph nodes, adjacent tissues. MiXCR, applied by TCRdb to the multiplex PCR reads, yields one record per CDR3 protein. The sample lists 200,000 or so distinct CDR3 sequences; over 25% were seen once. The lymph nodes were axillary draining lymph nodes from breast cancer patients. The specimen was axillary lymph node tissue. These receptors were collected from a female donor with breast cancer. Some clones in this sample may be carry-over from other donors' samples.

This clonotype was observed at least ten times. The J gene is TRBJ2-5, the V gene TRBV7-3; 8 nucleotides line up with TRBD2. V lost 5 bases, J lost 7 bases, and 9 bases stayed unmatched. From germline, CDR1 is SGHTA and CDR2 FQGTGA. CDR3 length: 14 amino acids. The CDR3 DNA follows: TGTGCCAGCAGCCCAGACGGGAGGGTGGGGACCCAGTACTTC. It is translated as CASSPDGRVGTQYF.

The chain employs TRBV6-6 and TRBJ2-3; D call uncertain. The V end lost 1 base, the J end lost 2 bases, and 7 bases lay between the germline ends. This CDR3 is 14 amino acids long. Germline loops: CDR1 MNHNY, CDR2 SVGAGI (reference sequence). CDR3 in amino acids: CASSYLVNTDTQYF. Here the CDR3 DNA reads TGTGCCAGCAGTTACTTGGTTAACACAGATACGCAGTATTTT.

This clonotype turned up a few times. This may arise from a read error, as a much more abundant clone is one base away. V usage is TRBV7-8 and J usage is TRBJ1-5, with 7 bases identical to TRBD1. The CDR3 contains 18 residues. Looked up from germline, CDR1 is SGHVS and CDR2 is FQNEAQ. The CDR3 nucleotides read TGTGCCAGCAGCTTATTAGGGGGCGCGGGAGCTTTCAATCGGCCCCAGCATTTT. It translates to CASSLLGGAGAFNRPQHF.

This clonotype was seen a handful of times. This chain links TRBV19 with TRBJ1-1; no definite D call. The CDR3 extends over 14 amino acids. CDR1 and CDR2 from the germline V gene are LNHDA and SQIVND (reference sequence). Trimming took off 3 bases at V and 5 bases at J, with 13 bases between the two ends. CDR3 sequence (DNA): TGTGCCAGTAGTATGGGTTTACCGGGGACTGAAGCTTTCTTT. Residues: CASSMGLPGTEAFF.

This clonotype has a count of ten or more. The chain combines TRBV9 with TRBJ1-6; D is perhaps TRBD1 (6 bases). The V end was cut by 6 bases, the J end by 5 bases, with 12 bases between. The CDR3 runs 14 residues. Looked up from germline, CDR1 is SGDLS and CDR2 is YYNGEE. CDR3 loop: CASTRTANNSPLHF. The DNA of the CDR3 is TGTGCCAGCACCCGGACAGCCAATAATTCACCCCTCCACTTT.